Listed below are T cell receptor beta chains from one sample, sequenced in a study of blood T cell repertoires in COVID-19. Some clones are missing from TCRdb's copy, which holds only in-frame ones; the method was immunoSEQ multiplex PCR. The table includes some 450,000 clones, 85% to 90% detected once. The sequenced material came from peripheral blood. Receptors were obtained from a young man with COVID-19, enrolled during active disease. CDR3s include the opening cysteine and the closing phenylalanine or tryptophan. Each record gives: CDR3 protein, CDR3 DNA, clone size, D gene, J gene, V gene. D genes are given only for firm matches. Clone size is shown for a subset of rows, as once, few, many or a class of expanded clone.

cdr3_aa: CASSLRDLVNTEAFF; cdr3_nt: TGTGCCAGCAGCTTGCGGGACCTGGTGAACACTGAAGCTTTCTTT; clone_size: .; d_call: .; j_call: TRBJ1-1; v_call: TRBV11-2
cdr3_aa: CASSLRQGRSGGELFF; cdr3_nt: TGTGCCAGCAGCTTAAGGCAGGGGCGGTCTGGCGGGGAGCTGTTTTTT; clone_size: .; d_call: .; j_call: TRBJ2-2; v_call: TRBV11-2
cdr3_aa: CASREGLANRGETQYF; cdr3_nt: TGTGCCAGCAGAGAGGGACTAGCAAACCGGGGGGAGACCCAGTACTTC; clone_size: .; d_call: TRBD2; j_call: TRBJ2-5; v_call: TRBV2
cdr3_aa: CASSEARQTEAFF; cdr3_nt: TGTGCCAGCAGTGAAGCCCGACAGACTGAAGCTTTCTTT; clone_size: .; d_call: .; j_call: TRBJ1-1; v_call: TRBV2
cdr3_aa: CAWKGTDNEKLFF; cdr3_nt: TGTGCCTGGAAGGGGACAGATAATGAAAAACTGTTTTTT; clone_size: once; d_call: TRBD1; j_call: TRBJ1-4; v_call: TRBV30
cdr3_aa: CASSKAVAGPNEQFF; cdr3_nt: TGTGCCAGCAGCAAGGCCGTAGCGGGACCCAATGAGCAGTTCTTC; clone_size: once; d_call: TRBD2; j_call: TRBJ2-1; v_call: TRBV11-3
cdr3_aa: CASSWRQGAFADTQYF; cdr3_nt: TGCGCCAGCAGCTGGCGGCAGGGGGCGTTCGCTGATACGCAGTATTTT; clone_size: .; d_call: TRBD1; j_call: TRBJ2-3; v_call: TRBV5-1
cdr3_aa: CASSRTRDEQFF; cdr3_nt: TGTGCCAGCAGCAGGACTAGAGATGAGCAGTTCTTC; clone_size: .; d_call: TRBD2; j_call: TRBJ2-1; v_call: TRBV12-3/TRBV12-4
cdr3_aa: CASSLGPTGPNTEAFF; cdr3_nt: TGTGCCAGCAGCTTAGGGCCGACAGGCCCGAACACTGAAGCTTTCTTT; clone_size: .; d_call: .; j_call: TRBJ1-1; v_call: TRBV7-9
cdr3_aa: CASRRTGEDGYTF; cdr3_nt: TGTGCCAGCAGGCGGACAGGGGAAGATGGCTACACCTTC; clone_size: .; d_call: TRBD1; j_call: TRBJ1-2; v_call: TRBV7-3
cdr3_aa: CASSQTSGGADTQYF; cdr3_nt: TGCGCCAGCAGTCAGACTAGCGGGGGTGCAGATACGCAGTATTTT; clone_size: few; d_call: TRBD2; j_call: TRBJ2-3; v_call: TRBV10-2
cdr3_aa: CASSLSPLAAGAYEQYF; cdr3_nt: TGTGCCAGCAGCTTAAGCCCACTAGCGGCGGGGGCCTACGAGCAGTACTTC; clone_size: .; d_call: TRBD2; j_call: TRBJ2-7; v_call: TRBV7-6
cdr3_aa: CASSEVRGNSPLHF; cdr3_nt: TGTGCCAGCAGTGAAGTTCGGGGGAATTCACCCCTCCACTTT; clone_size: .; d_call: .; j_call: TRBJ1-6; v_call: TRBV2
cdr3_aa: CASSLELLGIYYNEQFF; cdr3_nt: TGCGCCAGCAGCTTGGAGCTACTAGGAATATACTACAATGAGCAGTTCTTC; clone_size: .; d_call: .; j_call: TRBJ2-1; v_call: TRBV5-1
cdr3_aa: CASSIGTSGSATYEQYF; cdr3_nt: TGCGCCAGCAGCATCGGGACTAGCGGGAGCGCAACCTACGAGCAGTACTTC; clone_size: .; d_call: TRBD2; j_call: TRBJ2-7; v_call: TRBV5-1
cdr3_aa: CASTFKRDQPQHF; cdr3_nt: TGTGCCAGCACCTTCAAGAGGGATCAGCCCCAGCATTTT; clone_size: .; d_call: .; j_call: TRBJ1-5; v_call: TRBV6-5
cdr3_aa: CASSYSGGETQYF; cdr3_nt: TGTGCCAGCAGTTACTCGGGAGGGGAGACCCAGTACTTC; clone_size: .; d_call: TRBD2; j_call: TRBJ2-5; v_call: TRBV6-5
cdr3_aa: CARWASGTDTQYF; cdr3_nt: TGTGCCAGATGGGCTAGCGGCACAGATACGCAGTATTTT; clone_size: .; d_call: .; j_call: TRBJ2-3; v_call: TRBV6-4
cdr3_aa: CASSESAGVTDTQYF; cdr3_nt: TGTGCCAGCAGTGAGAGTGCGGGAGTCACAGATACGCAGTATTTT; clone_size: .; d_call: TRBD2; j_call: TRBJ2-3; v_call: TRBV2
cdr3_aa: CASSLFGTMTIGELFF; cdr3_nt: TGTGCCAGCAGTTTATTTGGGACAATGACAATCGGGGAGCTGTTTTTT; clone_size: .; d_call: .; j_call: TRBJ2-2; v_call: TRBV27
cdr3_aa: CASSQDRSSGGAGLTETQYF; cdr3_nt: TGTGCCAGCAGCCAAGATAGGTCTAGCGGGGGGGCCGGATTAACCGAGACCCAGTACTTC; clone_size: .; d_call: TRBD2; j_call: TRBJ2-5; v_call: TRBV4-2
cdr3_aa: CATSDLGGSADTQYF; cdr3_nt: TGTGCCACCAGTGATTTGGGCGGGAGCGCAGATACGCAGTATTTT; clone_size: .; d_call: TRBD2; j_call: TRBJ2-3; v_call: TRBV24-1
cdr3_aa: CASSAGTGSYEQYF; cdr3_nt: TGCGCCAGCAGCGCCGGGACAGGCTCCTACGAGCAGTACTTC; clone_size: once; d_call: TRBD1; j_call: TRBJ2-7; v_call: TRBV5-1
cdr3_aa: CASSGLAVRVQFF; cdr3_nt: TGTGCTAGCTCGGGACTAGCCGTTAGGGTGCAGTTCTTC; clone_size: .; d_call: TRBD2; j_call: TRBJ2-1; v_call: TRBV12-5
cdr3_aa: CASSPRTPAYEQYF; cdr3_nt: TGTGCCAGCAGCCCGAGGACACCAGCCTACGAGCAGTACTTC; clone_size: .; d_call: .; j_call: TRBJ2-7; v_call: TRBV7-9
cdr3_aa: CASSDGLRGYTF; cdr3_nt: TGTGCCAGCAGTGATGGGCTTCGTGGCTACACCTTC; clone_size: .; d_call: .; j_call: TRBJ1-2; v_call: TRBV2
cdr3_aa: CASSEEAGGGDTQYF; cdr3_nt: TGTGCCAGCAGTGAAGAAGCGGGAGGCGGAGATACGCAGTATTTT; clone_size: .; d_call: TRBD2; j_call: TRBJ2-3; v_call: TRBV6-4
cdr3_aa: CASSVLRHPRAQYF; cdr3_nt: TGTGCCAGCAGCGTACTCCGGCACCCCAGGGCCCAGTACTTC; clone_size: .; d_call: .; j_call: TRBJ2-5; v_call: TRBV9
cdr3_aa: CASGGTAGNQPQHF; cdr3_nt: TGTGCCAGCGGGGGGACAGCGGGCAATCAGCCCCAGCATTTT; clone_size: few; d_call: TRBD1; j_call: TRBJ1-5; v_call: TRBV2